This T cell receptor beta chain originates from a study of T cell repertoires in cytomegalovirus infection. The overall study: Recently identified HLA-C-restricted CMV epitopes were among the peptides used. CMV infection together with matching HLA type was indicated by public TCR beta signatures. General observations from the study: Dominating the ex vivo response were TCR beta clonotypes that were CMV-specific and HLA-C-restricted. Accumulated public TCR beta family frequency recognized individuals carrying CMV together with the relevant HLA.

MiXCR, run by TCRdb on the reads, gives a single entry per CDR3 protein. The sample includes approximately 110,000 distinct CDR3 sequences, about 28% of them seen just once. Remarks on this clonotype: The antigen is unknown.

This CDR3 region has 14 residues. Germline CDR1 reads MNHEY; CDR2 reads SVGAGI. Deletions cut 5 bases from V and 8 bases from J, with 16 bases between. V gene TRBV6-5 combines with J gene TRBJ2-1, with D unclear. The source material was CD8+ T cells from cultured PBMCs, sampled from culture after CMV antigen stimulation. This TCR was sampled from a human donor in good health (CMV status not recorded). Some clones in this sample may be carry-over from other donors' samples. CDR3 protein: CASSTRYPEYEQFF. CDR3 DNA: TGTGCCAGCAGTACCCGGTACCCCGAGTATGAGCAGTTCTTC.